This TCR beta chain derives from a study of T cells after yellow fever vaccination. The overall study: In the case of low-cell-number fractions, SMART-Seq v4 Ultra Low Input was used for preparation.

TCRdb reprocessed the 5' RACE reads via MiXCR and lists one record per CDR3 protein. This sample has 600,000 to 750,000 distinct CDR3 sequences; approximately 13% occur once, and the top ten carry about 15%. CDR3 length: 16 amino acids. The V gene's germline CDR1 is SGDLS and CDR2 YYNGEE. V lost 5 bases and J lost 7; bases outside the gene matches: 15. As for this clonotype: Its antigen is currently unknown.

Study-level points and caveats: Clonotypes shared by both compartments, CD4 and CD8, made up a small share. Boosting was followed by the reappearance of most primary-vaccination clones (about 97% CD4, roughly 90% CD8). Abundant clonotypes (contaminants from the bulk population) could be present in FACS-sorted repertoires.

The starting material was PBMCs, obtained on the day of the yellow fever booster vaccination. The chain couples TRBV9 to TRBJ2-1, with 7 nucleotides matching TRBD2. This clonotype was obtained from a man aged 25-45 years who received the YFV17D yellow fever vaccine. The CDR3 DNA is TGTGCCAGCAGTCCGGGGGGAGGGCAGTTTTTTAATGAGCAGTTCTTC. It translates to CASSPGGGQFFNEQFF.